This T cell receptor (beta chain) was obtained from a study of early T cells in non-severe SARS-CoV-2 infection. Study details: Sequenced material consisted of bulk RNA (from unsorted whole blood), and chains were unpaired.

Each cDNA molecule carried a unique molecular identifier. A single record per CDR3 protein comes from TCRdb applying MiXCR to the 5' RACE reads. The table shows more than 80,000 distinct CDR3 sequences, with roughly 11% occurring only once. This clonotype was counted ten times or more. Its matching antigen is unknown. The ends were cut back, 0 bases at V and 0 bases at J, with 3 bases in the middle. This CDR3 comprises 14 residues. Per germline, CDR1 SGHVS and CDR2 FNYEAQ. Notes on the study in general: VDJdb matches were skewed toward anti-spike CD8 T cell responses.

This TCR came from an adult who was a healthcare worker with PCR-confirmed SARS-CoV-2 infection or an uninfected control (not recorded which). The sample was whole blood. The chain uses TRBV7-6 and TRBJ1-5; D uncertain. CDR3 sequence: CASSLAYSNQPQHF. Here the CDR3 DNA reads TGTGCCAGCAGCTTAGCATATAGCAATCAGCCCCAGCATTTT. The full variable domain, completed using reference TRBV7-6 and TRBJ1-5, is GAGVSQSPRYKVTKRGQDVALRCDPISGHVSLYWYRQALGQGPEFLTYFNYEAQQDKSGLPNDRFSAERPEGSISTLTIQRTEQRDSAMYRCASSLAYSNQPQHFGDGTRLSIL.